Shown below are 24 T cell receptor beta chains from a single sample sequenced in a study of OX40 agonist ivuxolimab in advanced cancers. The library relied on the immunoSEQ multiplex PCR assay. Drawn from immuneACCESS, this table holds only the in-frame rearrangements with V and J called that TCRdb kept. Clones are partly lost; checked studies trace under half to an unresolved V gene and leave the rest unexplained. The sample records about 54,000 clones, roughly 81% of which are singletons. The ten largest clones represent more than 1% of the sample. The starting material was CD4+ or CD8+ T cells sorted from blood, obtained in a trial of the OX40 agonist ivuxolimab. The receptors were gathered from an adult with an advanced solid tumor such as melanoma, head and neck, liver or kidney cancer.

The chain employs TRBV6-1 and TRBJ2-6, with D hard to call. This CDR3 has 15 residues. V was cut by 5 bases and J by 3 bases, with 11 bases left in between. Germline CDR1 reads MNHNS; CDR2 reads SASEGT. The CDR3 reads CASSLEVGGANVLTF. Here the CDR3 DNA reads TGTGCCAGCAGTCTAGAGGTTGGTGGGGCCAACGTCCTGACTTTC.

The CDR3 loop reads CATSRAGGGVTEAFF. The CDR3 DNA is TGTGCCACCAGCAGAGCCGGAGGGGGTGTGACTGAAGCTTTCTTT. V and J are TRBV15 and TRBJ1-1; D perhaps matches TRBD1 (6 bases). V was clipped by 1 base and J by 5 bases, with 14 bases between them. There are 15 residues in the CDR3. In germline, CDR1 is LNHNV, CDR2 YYDKDF (reference sequence). The full variable domain, rest sourced from reference TRBV15 and TRBJ1-1, is DAMVIQNPRYQVTQFGKPVTLSCSQTLNHNVMYWYQQKSSQAPKLLFHYYDKDFNNEADTPDNFQSRRPNTSFCFLDIRSPGLGDTAMYLCATSRAGGGVTEAFFGQGTRLTVV.

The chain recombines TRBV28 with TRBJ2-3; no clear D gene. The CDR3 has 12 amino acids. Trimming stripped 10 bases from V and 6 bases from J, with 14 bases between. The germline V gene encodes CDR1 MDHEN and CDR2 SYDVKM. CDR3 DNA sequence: TGTGCCACCGGACGAGCCGAGGATACGCAGTATTTT. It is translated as CATGRAEDTQYF.

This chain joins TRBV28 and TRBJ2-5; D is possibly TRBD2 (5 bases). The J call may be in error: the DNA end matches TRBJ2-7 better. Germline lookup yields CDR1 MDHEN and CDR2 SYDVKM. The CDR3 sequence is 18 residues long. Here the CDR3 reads CASSAPGSVPLLSYEQYF. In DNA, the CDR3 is TGTGCCAGCAGTGCTCCGGGATCCGTACCACTTTTGAGCTACGAGCAGTACTTC.

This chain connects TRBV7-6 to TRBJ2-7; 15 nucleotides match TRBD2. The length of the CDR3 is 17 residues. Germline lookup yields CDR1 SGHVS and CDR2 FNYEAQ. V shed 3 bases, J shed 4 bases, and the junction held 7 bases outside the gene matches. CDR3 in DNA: TGTGCCAGCAGCTTTTCCGGGACTAGCGGGAGGCCGTACGAGCAGTACTTC. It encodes CASSFSGTSGRPYEQYF.

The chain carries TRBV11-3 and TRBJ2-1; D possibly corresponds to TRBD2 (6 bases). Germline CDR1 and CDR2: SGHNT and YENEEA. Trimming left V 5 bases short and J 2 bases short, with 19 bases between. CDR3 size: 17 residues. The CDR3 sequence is CASSEQTGTRPYNEQFF. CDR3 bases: TGTGCCAGCAGCGAACAGACCGGGACTCGACCCTACAATGAGCAGTTCTTC.

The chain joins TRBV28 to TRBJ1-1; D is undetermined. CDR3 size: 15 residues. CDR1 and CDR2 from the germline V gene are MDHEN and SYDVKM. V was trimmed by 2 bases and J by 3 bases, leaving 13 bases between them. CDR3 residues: CASSLVPERDTEAFF. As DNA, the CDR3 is TGTGCCAGCAGTTTAGTGCCAGAGAGGGACACTGAAGCTTTCTTT.

In nucleotides, the CDR3 is TGCAGCGTTGGACTAGCGGGAGGGCCTTCCTACAATGAGCAGTTCTTC. Its protein product is CSVGLAGGPSYNEQFF. V usage is TRBV29-1 and J usage is TRBJ2-1; 14 positions agree with TRBD2. Germline-derived CDR1 and CDR2 are SQVTM and ANQGSEA. This CDR3 has 16 residues. Trimming at V came to 4 bases and at J to 1 base, leaving 3 bases not matched to a gene.

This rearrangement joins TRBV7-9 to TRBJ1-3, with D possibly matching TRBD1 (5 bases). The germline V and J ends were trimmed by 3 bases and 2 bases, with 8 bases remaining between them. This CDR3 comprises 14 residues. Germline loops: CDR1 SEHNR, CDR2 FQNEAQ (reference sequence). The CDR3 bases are TGTGCCAGCAGCTTGACAGCAACTGGAAACACCATATATTTT. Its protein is CASSLTATGNTIYF.

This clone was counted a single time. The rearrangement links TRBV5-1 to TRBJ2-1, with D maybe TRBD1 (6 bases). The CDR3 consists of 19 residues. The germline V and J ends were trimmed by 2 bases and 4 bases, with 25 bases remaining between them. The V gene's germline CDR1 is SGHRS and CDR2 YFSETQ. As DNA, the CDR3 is TGCGCCAGCAGCTTACAGACAGGTGCGGAGGAAAGGTTGTACAATGAGCAGTTCTTC. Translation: CASSLQTGAEERLYNEQFF.

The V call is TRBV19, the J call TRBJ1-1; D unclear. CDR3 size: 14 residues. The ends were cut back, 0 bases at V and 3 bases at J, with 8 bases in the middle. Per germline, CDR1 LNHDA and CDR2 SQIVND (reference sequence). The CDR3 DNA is TGTGCCAGTAGTATAGACCTCTTGGACACTGAAGCTTTCTTT. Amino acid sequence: CASSIDLLDTEAFF.

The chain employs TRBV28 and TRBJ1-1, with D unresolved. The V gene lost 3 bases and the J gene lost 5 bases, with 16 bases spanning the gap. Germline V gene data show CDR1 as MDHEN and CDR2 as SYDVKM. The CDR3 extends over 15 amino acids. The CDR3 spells CASSFRYKVHTEAFF. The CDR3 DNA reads TGTGCCAGCAGTTTCAGATACAAGGTTCATACTGAAGCTTTCTTT.

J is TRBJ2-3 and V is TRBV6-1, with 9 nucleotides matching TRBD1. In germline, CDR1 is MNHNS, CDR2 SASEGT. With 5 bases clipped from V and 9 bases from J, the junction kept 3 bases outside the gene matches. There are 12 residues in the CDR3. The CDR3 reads CASSRGTGTQYF. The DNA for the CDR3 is TGTGCCAGCAGTCGGGGGACAGGGACGCAGTATTTT.

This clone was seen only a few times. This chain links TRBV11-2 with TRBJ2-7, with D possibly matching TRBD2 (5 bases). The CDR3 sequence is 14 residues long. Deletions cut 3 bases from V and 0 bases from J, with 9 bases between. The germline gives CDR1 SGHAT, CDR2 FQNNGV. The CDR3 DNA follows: TGTGCCAGCAGCTTGGACGGGGACTCCTACGAGCAGTACTTC. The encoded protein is CASSLDGDSYEQYF.

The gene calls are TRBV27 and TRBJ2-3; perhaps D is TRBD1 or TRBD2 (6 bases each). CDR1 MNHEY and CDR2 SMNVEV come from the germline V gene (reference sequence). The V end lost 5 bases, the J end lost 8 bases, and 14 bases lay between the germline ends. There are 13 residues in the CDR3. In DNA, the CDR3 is TGTGCCAGCAGTCTCTACAGGGAGGTTACGCAGTATTTT. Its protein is CASSLYREVTQYF.

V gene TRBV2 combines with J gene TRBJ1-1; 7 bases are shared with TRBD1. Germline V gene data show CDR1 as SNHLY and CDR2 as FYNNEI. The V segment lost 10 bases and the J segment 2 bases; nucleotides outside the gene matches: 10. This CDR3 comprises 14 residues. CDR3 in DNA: TGTGCCACCCGACCGACAGGGCCCAACACTGAAGCTTTCTTT. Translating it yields CATRPTGPNTEAFF.

CDR3: CASSPGPGYEQYF. The CDR3 DNA sequence: TGTGCCAGCAGCCCCGGTCCGGGGTACGAGCAGTACTTC. The chain couples TRBV11-3 to TRBJ2-7, with a tentative D call TRBD2 (5 bases). V lost 5 bases and J lost 4, with 12 bases in between. CDR1 and CDR2 (germline): SGHNT, YENEEA. The CDR3 covers 13 residues.

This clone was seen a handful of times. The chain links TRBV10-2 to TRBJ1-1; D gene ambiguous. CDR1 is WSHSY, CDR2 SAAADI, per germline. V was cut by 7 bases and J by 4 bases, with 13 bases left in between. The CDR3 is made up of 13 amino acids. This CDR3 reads CASIYRVGTEAFF. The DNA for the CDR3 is TGCGCCAGCATTTATCGGGTTGGCACTGAAGCTTTCTTT.

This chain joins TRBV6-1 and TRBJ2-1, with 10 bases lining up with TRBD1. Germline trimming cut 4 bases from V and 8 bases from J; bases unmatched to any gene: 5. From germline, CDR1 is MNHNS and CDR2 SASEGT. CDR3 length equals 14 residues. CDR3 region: CASSGQGASDEQFF. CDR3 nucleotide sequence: TGTGCCAGCAGTGGACAGGGGGCATCGGATGAGCAGTTCTTC.

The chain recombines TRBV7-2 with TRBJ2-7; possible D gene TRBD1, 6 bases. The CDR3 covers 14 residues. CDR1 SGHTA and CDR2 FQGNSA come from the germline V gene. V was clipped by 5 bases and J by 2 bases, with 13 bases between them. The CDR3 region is CASSNNRAAYEQYF. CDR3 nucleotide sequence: TGTGCCAGCAGCAATAACAGGGCCGCCTACGAGCAGTACTTC.

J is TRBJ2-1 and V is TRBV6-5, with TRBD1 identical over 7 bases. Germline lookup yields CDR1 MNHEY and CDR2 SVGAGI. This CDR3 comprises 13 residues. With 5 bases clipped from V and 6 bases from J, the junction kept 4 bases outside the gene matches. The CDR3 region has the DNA TGTGCCAGCAGTCGATACAGGGGCAATGAGCAGTTCTTC. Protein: CASSRYRGNEQFF.

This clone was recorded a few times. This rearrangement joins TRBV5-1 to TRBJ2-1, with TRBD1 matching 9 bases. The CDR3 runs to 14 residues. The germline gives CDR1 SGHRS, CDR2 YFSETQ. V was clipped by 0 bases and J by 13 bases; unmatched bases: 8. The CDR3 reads CASSLEVTGGYQFF. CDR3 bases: TGCGCCAGCAGCTTGGAGGTCACAGGGGGCTACCAGTTCTTC.

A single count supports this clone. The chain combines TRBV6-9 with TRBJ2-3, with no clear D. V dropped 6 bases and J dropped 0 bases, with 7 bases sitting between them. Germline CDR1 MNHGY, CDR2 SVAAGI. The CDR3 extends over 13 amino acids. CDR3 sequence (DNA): TGTGCCAGCAGGATTCTGAGCACAGATACGCAGTATTTT. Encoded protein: CASRILSTDTQYF.

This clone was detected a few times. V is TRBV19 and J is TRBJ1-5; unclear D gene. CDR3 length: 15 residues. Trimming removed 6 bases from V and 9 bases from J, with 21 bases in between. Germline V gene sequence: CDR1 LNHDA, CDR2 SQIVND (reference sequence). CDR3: CASSAGRGAGLPQHF. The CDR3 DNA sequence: TGTGCCAGTAGCGCAGGACGCGGTGCCGGGTTGCCCCAGCATTTT.